This TCR beta chain was sequenced in a study of CD8 T cells in ankylosing spondylitis. The study, taken as a whole, reports: Disease-linked clones, CD8+, were relatively rare in peripheral blood. Significant enrichment of disease-linked clones was reportedly seen in matched ankylosing spondylitis synovial fluid.

TCRdb analysed the 5' RACE reads with MiXCR anew, one entry per CDR3 protein. Counted here are approximately 340,000 distinct CDR3 sequences, roughly 14% occurring once; the ten biggest clones make up around 0.99%. This clonotype has just a few counts. What it binds is not known. Per germline, CDR1 SGHRS and CDR2 YFSETQ. The CDR3 is 16 residues long. V lost 4 bases, J lost 2 bases, and 8 bases stayed unmatched. This clonotype originated in a male donor with ankylosing spondylitis or in good health (not recorded which). The V call is TRBV5-1, the J call TRBJ2-3; the match to TRBD2 covers 9 bases. The sequencing sample was made of blood, either unsorted or a sorted T cell fraction (not recorded which). CDR3 DNA: TGCGCCAGCAGCGGGGGACTAGCCGGAAACACAGATACGCAGTATTTT. It codes for CASSGGLAGNTDTQYF.